This TCR beta chain is drawn from a study of blood T cell repertoires in COVID-19. The protocol was immunoSEQ multiplex PCR, while the TCRdb copy is restricted to in-frame clones and leaves out a portion. Of 300,000 to 350,000 clones in the sample, 87% are singletons; the top ten hold roughly 6%. One Seattle source followed patients from active infection through their disease course. CDR3 length: 15 amino acids. The trim removed 5 bases at V and 4 bases at J, leaving 11 bases unmatched. CDR1 GTSNPN and CDR2 SVGIG come from the germline V gene (reference sequence). The origin of this receptor is a woman in her forties or fifties with COVID-19, enrolled during active disease. Sequencing used peripheral blood. The chain combines TRBV30 with TRBJ2-5, with 9 bases that match TRBD2. The CDR3 is CAWSGWSGRRETQYF. Here the CDR3 DNA reads TGTGCCTGGTCCGGGTGGAGCGGGAGGAGAGAGACCCAGTACTTC.